Following are 28 T cell receptor beta chains from one sample sequenced in a study of shared clonotypes between healthy human individuals. Clones were sequenced by immunoSEQ multiplex PCR, and TCRdb holds only the in-frame ones, with some missing. The data show a few hundred thousand clones, just under 97% seen once. Terminally differentiated effector memory CD45RA+ cells were left out of the naive CD8 fraction, which was CD45RO-negative and positively selected for CCR7. Specimen: naive CD8+ T cells sorted from blood. These receptors all stem from a woman in her twenties or thirties in good health.

The V gene is TRBV11-2, the J gene TRBJ2-1, with 8 bases identical to TRBD2. This CDR3 contains 18 residues. With 1 base clipped from V and 6 bases from J, the junction kept 14 bases outside the gene matches. Germline CDR1 and CDR2: SGHAT and FQNNGV. CDR3 amino acids: CASSLGLLRREVGNEQFF. CDR3 bases: TGTGCCAGCAGCTTAGGATTACTAAGGCGGGAGGTAGGCAATGAGCAGTTCTTC.

This clone was counted a single time. Here the CDR3 reads CASSAFLGTTDTQYF. Written as DNA, the CDR3 is TGTGCCAGCAGTGCTTTTTTGGGGACCACAGATACGCAGTATTTT. V is TRBV9 and J is TRBJ2-3; perhaps D is TRBD1 or TRBD2 (5 bases each). The CDR3 contains 15 residues. V was pared by 5 bases and J by 2 bases, with 15 bases between. Germline loops: CDR1 SGDLS, CDR2 YYNGEE.

The rearrangement uses TRBV9 and TRBJ2-7, with a weak D call TRBD1 (6 bases). The CDR3 has 14 residues. The V gene lost 0 bases and the J gene lost 3 bases, with 10 bases spanning the gap. CDR1 is SGDLS, CDR2 YYNGEE, per germline. The CDR3 spells CASSVGTENYEQYF. CDR3 in DNA: TGTGCCAGCAGCGTAGGGACAGAAAACTACGAGCAGTACTTC.

The gene calls are TRBV29-1 and TRBJ2-7; TRBD1 or TRBD2 may be the D gene (5 bases each). The CDR3 has 14 amino acids. Trimming took 4 bases from V and 7 from J, leaving 20 bases between them. Per the germline V gene, CDR1 is SQVTM and CDR2 is ANQGSEA. DNA of the CDR3: TGCAGCGTTGCCGGGGACGGAGCTGGGATGGAGCAGTACTTC. It yields the protein CSVAGDGAGMEQYF.

The DNA of the CDR3 is TGTGCCAGTAGTATCTCGTGGGGATTACACAATGAGCAGTTCTTC. It encodes CASSISWGLHNEQFF. The chain has TRBV19 and TRBJ2-1; D unclear. This CDR3 comprises 15 residues. CDR1 and CDR2 from the germline V gene are LNHDA and SQIVND (reference sequence). V lost 3 bases and J 5 bases, leaving 14 bases between the germline ends.

The rearrangement joins TRBV7-6 to TRBJ2-7; 12 bases agree with TRBD2. CDR1 and CDR2 from the germline V gene are SGHVS and FNYEAQ. This CDR3 spans 15 amino acids. The junction had 8 bases not matched to a gene; V was cut back by 5 bases and J by 6 bases. Here the CDR3 DNA reads TGTGCCAGCAGCCCTACGACTAGCGGGAGATCCGAGCAGTACTTC. This sequence encodes CASSPTTSGRSEQYF.

The V gene is TRBV28, the J gene TRBJ1-1; 7 positions match TRBD1. This CDR3 spans 15 amino acids. The trim removed 6 bases at V and 0 bases at J, leaving 7 bases unmatched. In germline, CDR1 is MDHEN, CDR2 SYDVKM. The CDR3 nucleotides are TGTGCCAGCAGGCGATACAGGGGCTTGAACACTGAAGCTTTCTTT. Translation: CASRRYRGLNTEAFF.

The CDR3 protein is CASSLETGETQYF. The CDR3 DNA reads TGTGCCAGCAGCTTGGAAACAGGAGAGACCCAGTACTTC. The rearrangement joins TRBV7-9 to TRBJ2-5, with TRBD1 as a possible D gene (5 bases). The CDR3 has 13 residues. CDR1 and CDR2 from the germline V gene are SEHNR and FQNEAQ (reference sequence). The ends were cut back, 3 bases at V and 4 bases at J, with 9 bases in the middle.

The V gene is TRBV28, the J gene TRBJ2-5; perhaps TRBD1 as D (6 bases). With 1 base removed from V and 4 bases from J, the gap between germline ends came to 16 bases. This CDR3 is built from 16 residues. Germline assignment: CDR1 MDHEN and CDR2 SYDVKM. The CDR3 sequence: CASSLFATGSGETQYF. The CDR3 DNA follows: TGTGCCAGCAGTTTATTCGCTACAGGGTCGGGAGAGACCCAGTACTTC.

The rearrangement uses TRBV25-1 and TRBJ2-3; tentative D call: TRBD1 (6 bases). The CDR3 spans 13 residues. V was cut by 6 bases and J by 4 bases, with 11 bases left in between. Per germline, CDR1 MGHDK and CDR2 SYGVNS. CDR3 nucleotide sequence: TGTGCCAGCAGGAGGGGGACCCCAGATACGCAGTATTTT. Translation gives CASRRGTPDTQYF. Full variable domain (rest looked up from reference TRBV25-1 and TRBJ2-3): EADIYQTPRYLVIGTGKKITLECSQTMGHDKMYWYQQDPGMELHLIHYSYGVNSTEKGDLSSESTVSRIRTEHFPLTLESARPSHTSQYLCASRRGTPDTQYFGPGTRLTVL.

The genes are TRBV9 and TRBJ2-1; 11 nucleotides match TRBD2. The CDR3 is 15 amino acids. Germline V gene data show CDR1 as SGDLS and CDR2 as YYNGEE. Trimming removed 0 bases from V and 5 bases from J; junction bases left unmatched: 1. The CDR3 region is CASSVALAGDNEQFF. CDR3 nucleotides: TGTGCCAGCAGCGTAGCACTAGCGGGAGACAATGAGCAGTTCTTC. Full variable domain (missing parts from reference TRBV9 and TRBJ2-1): DSGVTQTPKHLITATGQRVTLRCSPRSGDLSVYWYQQSLDQGLQFLIQYYNGEERAKGNILERFSAQQFPDLHSELNLSSLELGDSALYFCASSVALAGDNEQFFGPGTRLTVL.

The gene calls are TRBV28 and TRBJ2-2, with D unresolved. Germline lookup yields CDR1 MDHEN and CDR2 SYDVKM. There are 13 residues in the CDR3. V was pared by 8 bases and J by 7 bases, with 14 bases between. CDR3 protein: CASSGDNSGELFF. Here the CDR3 DNA reads TGTGCCAGCTCCGGCGATAATAGCGGGGAGCTGTTTTTT.

The genes are TRBV5-4 and TRBJ2-3; possible D gene TRBD2, 6 bases. V was clipped by 5 bases and J by 3 bases, with 10 bases between them. The CDR3 contains 13 residues. Looked up from germline, CDR1 is SGHNT and CDR2 is YYREEE (reference sequence). The DNA for the CDR3 is TGTGCCAGCAGGCCGGGACTTACAGATACGCAGTATTTT. Protein: CASRPGLTDTQYF.

The V call is TRBV27, the J call TRBJ2-7; a weak D match, TRBD1 (5 bases). Germline lookup yields CDR1 MNHEY and CDR2 SMNVEV (reference sequence). The CDR3 runs 15 residues. Trimming shortened V by 2 bases and J by 1 base, and 12 bases separated the two germline ends. CDR3 nucleotide sequence: TGTGCCAGCAGTTTAACTGTCGCAGGGTCCTACGAGCAGTACTTC. The encoded protein is CASSLTVAGSYEQYF.

The V call is TRBV29-1, the J call TRBJ2-7, with unresolved D. Germline V gives CDR1 SQVTM, CDR2 ANQGSEA. The CDR3 sequence is 12 residues long. V lost 5 bases, J lost 2 bases, and 10 bases lay in between. As DNA, the CDR3 is TGCAGCGTTAGAAGCCCGGCCTACGAGCAGTACTTC. Its protein product is CSVRSPAYEQYF.

V and J are TRBV6-4 and TRBJ2-7; D is unresolved. The CDR3 runs to 12 residues. CDR1 is MRHNA and CDR2 is SNTAGT in the germline V gene. V gave up 6 bases and J gave up 2 bases, with 8 bases separating them. The CDR3 loop is CASRHGTYEQYF. CDR3 DNA: TGTGCCAGCAGACACGGCACCTACGAGCAGTACTTC.

The chain recombines TRBV28 with TRBJ1-5; 7 bases agree with TRBD1. Germline trimming cut 7 bases from V and 5 bases from J; bases unmatched to any gene: 11. The CDR3 runs to 15 residues. Per the germline V gene, CDR1 is MDHEN and CDR2 is SYDVKM. Written as DNA, the CDR3 is TGTGCCAGCACCCCTCCGGCAGGGGGGGATCAGCCCCAGCATTTT. It encodes CASTPPAGGDQPQHF.

The chain uses TRBV27 and TRBJ2-7; TRBD1 matches at 7 bases. Germline assignment: CDR1 MNHEY and CDR2 SMNVEV (reference sequence). After removal of 3 bases from V and 3 bases from J, the junction contained 8 bases not matched to a gene. The CDR3 runs 15 residues. In nucleotides, the CDR3 is TGTGCCAGCAGTTTCGGTGGGACAGCCGACTACGAGCAGTACTTC. This translates into CASSFGGTADYEQYF.

The chain joins TRBV7-2 to TRBJ2-7; 11 positions agree with TRBD2. The germline gives CDR1 SGHTA, CDR2 FQGNSA. V lost 5 bases, J lost 3 bases, and 3 bases stayed unmatched. The CDR3 totals 14 residues. This chain's CDR3 is CASSPTSGSYEQYF. The CDR3 bases are TGTGCCAGCAGCCCCACTAGCGGGAGCTACGAGCAGTACTTC.

The V and J genes are TRBV2 and TRBJ2-7; tentatively, D is TRBD1 or TRBD2 (6 bases each). V lost 7 bases and J lost 7, with 14 bases in between. The V gene's germline CDR1 is SNHLY and CDR2 FYNNEI. CDR3 length equals 12 residues. The CDR3 region has the DNA TGTGCCAGCATGTGGGGGGCGGGAGAGCAGTACTTC. Translated, it gives CASMWGAGEQYF.

V is TRBV5-1 and J is TRBJ2-7; the match to TRBD1 covers 7 bases. Germline values: CDR1 SGHRS, CDR2 YFSETQ. The CDR3 is made up of 14 amino acids. The junction had 4 bases not matched to a gene; V was cut back by 0 bases and J by 4 bases. CDR3 nucleotide sequence: TGCGCCAGCAGCTTGGTTCCAGGGGGATACGAGCAGTACTTC. Its protein is CASSLVPGGYEQYF.

The V and J genes are TRBV27 and TRBJ2-7, with TRBD1 matching over 9 bases. Germline V lookup: CDR1 MNHEY, CDR2 SMNVEV (reference sequence). The length of the CDR3 is 15 residues. Trimming removed 5 bases from V and 6 bases from J; junction bases left unmatched: 11. The CDR3 coding sequence is TGTGCCAGCAGTCATCCCGGGACAGGGATTGTCGAGCAGTACTTC. Translated: CASSHPGTGIVEQYF.

The rearrangement uses TRBV11-2 and TRBJ2-1; no clear D. Per the germline V gene, CDR1 is SGHAT and CDR2 is FQNNGV. The CDR3 totals 17 residues. V lost 5 bases to trimming and J lost 3 bases, with 20 bases between them. CDR3 sequence reads: CASSPSSSQVNYNEQFF. Here the CDR3 DNA reads TGTGCCAGCAGCCCCTCGTCTTCGCAAGTAAACTACAATGAGCAGTTCTTC. Filled out from reference TRBV11-2 and TRBJ2-1, the complete variable domain reads EAGVAQSPRYKIIEKRQSVAFWCNPISGHATLYWYQQILGQGPKLLIQFQNNGVVDDSQLPKDRFSAERLKGVDSTLKIQPAKLEDSAVYLCASSPSSSQVNYNEQFFGPGTRLTVL.

This clone was seen once. This chain links TRBV28 with TRBJ1-2; 12 bases map to TRBD1. J gave up 8 bases and V 6 bases, and 13 bases lay outside the gene matches. Germline V gene sequence: CDR1 MDHEN, CDR2 SYDVKM. The length of the CDR3 is 16 residues. The CDR3 bases are TGTGCCAGCAGGGTGGGCCCGGGACAGGGGGCTGGGGGCTACACCTTC. Protein product: CASRVGPGQGAGGYTF.

The chain recombines TRBV10-2 with TRBJ2-7; tentatively, D is TRBD1 (5 bases). CDR1 WSHSY and CDR2 SAAADI come from the germline V gene. The CDR3 has 15 residues. Trimming left V 7 bases short and J 6 bases short, with 22 bases between. The CDR3 loop is CASKPKKGAQGEQYF. The CDR3 bases are TGCGCCAGCAAACCGAAGAAAGGGGCGCAAGGCGAGCAGTACTTC.

This sequence joins TRBV19 and TRBJ2-1; TRBD1 aligns across 9 bases. Germline V lookup: CDR1 LNHDA, CDR2 SQIVND (reference sequence). There are 17 residues in the CDR3. V shed 5 bases, J shed 3 bases, and the junction held 11 bases outside the gene matches. CDR3 bases: TGTGCCAGTAGTCCATACTCGACAGGGGGAGACTACAATGAGCAGTTCTTC. It specifies CASSPYSTGGDYNEQFF.

The chain is built from TRBV27 and TRBJ1-1; 7 bases match TRBD1. The CDR3 sequence is 15 residues long. Germline values: CDR1 MNHEY, CDR2 SMNVEV (reference sequence). The V gene end was trimmed by 2 bases and the J gene end by 0 bases; junction bases not matched to a gene: 3. CDR3 loop: CASSLAGTVNTEAFF. Written as DNA, the CDR3 is TGTGCCAGCAGTTTAGCCGGGACAGTGAACACTGAAGCTTTCTTT.

This clone was detected only once. The chain is built from TRBV7-8 and TRBJ2-2, with 10 positions matching TRBD2. Germline CDR1 and CDR2: SGHVS and FQNEAQ. V lost 2 bases and J lost 3; bases outside the gene matches: 6. The CDR3 totals 17 residues. The chain's CDR3 is CASSLTELAGYTGELFF. The CDR3 DNA reads as TGTGCCAGCAGCTTAACCGAACTAGCGGGATACACCGGGGAGCTGTTTTTT.